The TCR beta chain under discussion was sequenced for a study of tumor-infiltrating lymphocytes in oesophageal squamous cell carcinoma. One entry per CDR3 protein results from TCRdb running MiXCR on the PCR reads. The sample comprises about 21,000 distinct CDR3 sequences, roughly 43% of which are singletons, and roughly 14% rests with the top ten. This clonotype has at least ten counts. CDR3 length: 21 amino acids. Per the germline V gene, CDR1 is SGHRS and CDR2 is YFSETQ. Trimming removed 0 bases from V and 4 bases from J; junction bases left unmatched: 18. The chain is built from TRBV5-1 and TRBJ2-2; 10 nucleotides line up with TRBD2. Sequenced material: normal esophageal tissue next to the tumor. This TCR came from a male donor with esophageal squamous cell carcinoma. CDR3 region: CASSLAKFPTSRLAGTGELFF. In nucleotides, the CDR3 is TGCGCCAGCAGCTTGGCGAAGTTCCCTACCAGCAGACTAGCGGGCACCGGGGAGCTGTTTTTT.